Below, one TCR beta chain is given with its context. The antigen remains unidentified. Germline CDR1 and CDR2: LNHNV and YYDKDF (reference sequence). V shed 1 base, J shed 0 bases, and the junction held 2 bases outside the gene matches. The CDR3 is made up of 16 amino acids. The sample comes from a study of cytomegalovirus exposure and HLA in healthy donors. Study-wide points: CMV antigen specificity was confirmed in vitro for three CMV-associated chains. Highly shared variants forming one cluster were likely a sequencing artifact. The classifier reportedly diagnosed cytomegalovirus status with high specificity and sensitivity. Presence/absence analyses treated sequencing depth as roughly uniform across donors.

PCR employed 60 Vbeta and 13 Jbeta primers. TCRdb's table, derived via immunoSEQ multiplex PCR, lists solely in-frame clones and lacks some. The sample shows roughly 190,000 clones, around 83% of them seen only once. The receptor was derived from a man aged 35-49 years in good health and CMV-seropositive. The chain combines TRBV15 with TRBJ2-7; 11 bases align to TRBD1. Sequenced sample: PBMCs. The CDR3 sequence: CATSRGGTGGSYEQYF. CDR3 bases: TGTGCCACCAGCAGAGGGGGGACAGGGGGCTCCTACGAGCAGTACTTC.